The source of this TCR beta chain is a study of OX40 agonist ivuxolimab in advanced cancers. About the study: Prior anti-PD-1, anti-PD-L1 or anti-CTLA-4 therapy did not bar entry, and around 39% had some.

Concerning this clone itself: The antigen is undetermined. Within the sample, other DNA sequences also encode this same CDR3.

Study conclusions and caveats: Dose levels from 0.1 to 3.0 mg/kg saw CD4+ and CD8+ blood T cells expand clonally by week 6.

Profiled with immunoSEQ multiplex PCR; TCRdb holds only in-frame clones, not every one. This table has about 20,000 clones, roughly 85% appearing once. Germline V gene sequence: CDR1 MNHEY, CDR2 SMNVEV (reference sequence). Unmatched junction bases numbered 3, after V lost 6 bases and J lost 4 bases. CDR3 length: 12 amino acids. The source material was CD4+ or CD8+ T cells sorted from blood, sampled in a trial of the OX40 agonist ivuxolimab. The source is an adult with an advanced solid tumor such as melanoma, head and neck, liver or kidney cancer. The rearrangement uses TRBV27 and TRBJ2-7, with 7 nucleotides matching TRBD1. CDR3 in DNA: TGTGCCAGCAGCCCAGGGGGTTACGAGCAGTACTTC. Protein: CASSPGGYEQYF.